The rows below give T cell receptor beta chains drawn from one sample of a study of T-cell reconstitution after alpha-beta-depleted transplantation in children. TCRdb processed the PCR reads anew with MiXCR; each CDR3 protein has one entry. The table lists hundreds of thousands of distinct CDR3 sequences, 16% of them singletons. The material sequenced was PBMCs from the stem cell graft donor, taken from the stem cell graft. These receptor sequences come from a human donor who donated a stem cell graft to a child with acute myeloid leukemia. Each CDR3 is given with its conserved first and last residue. D genes are given only for firm matches. The listing skips clone size in some rows; elsewhere it reads once, few, many or a size class.

clone size,D gene,V gene,J gene,CDR3 protein,CDR3 DNA
few,TRBD2,TRBV24-1,TRBJ2-3,CATSGLAGTSSTDTQYF,TGTGCCACCAGTGGTCTAGCGGGGACGTCTAGCACAGATACGCAGTATTTT
few,-,TRBV6-4,TRBJ1-5,CASRKEGLGNQPQHF,TGTGCCAGCAGAAAAGAGGGGTTGGGGAATCAGCCCCAGCATTTT
few,-,TRBV18,TRBJ1-5,CASSPPGTNNQPQHF,TGTGCCAGCTCACCACCCGGGACGAACAATCAGCCCCAGCATTTT
many,-,TRBV20-1,TRBJ1-1,CSASTGSATEAFF,TGCAGTGCTTCTACAGGGTCCGCCACTGAAGCTTTCTTT
many,-,TRBV15,TRBJ1-2,CATSRLPLDTTFGYTF,TGTGCCACCAGCAGACTTCCGTTGGACACGACGTTTGGCTACACCTTC
-,TRBD1,TRBV20-1,TRBJ2-1,CSASTGAAVAGYNEQFF,TGCAGTGCTAGCACAGGGGCCGCCGTGGCTGGCTACAATGAGCAGTTCTTC
few,TRBD2,TRBV7-2,TRBJ2-5,CASSPRLADGKETQYF,TGTGCCAGCAGCCCACGACTAGCTGATGGGAAAGAGACCCAGTACTTC
once,-,TRBV29-1,TRBJ2-1,CSVPSIRPGHYNEQFF,TGCAGCGTTCCTTCCATCCGACCGGGACATTACAATGAGCAGTTCTTC
-,TRBD1,TRBV7-3,TRBJ2-1,CASSFDGGQGALNEQFF,TGTGCCAGCAGCTTCGACGGCGGACAGGGGGCTCTCAATGAGCAGTTCTTC
-,TRBD2,TRBV7-8,TRBJ2-3,CASSLARVAGGPSGTDTQYF,TGTGCCAGCAGCTTAGCGAGGGTAGCGGGGGGCCCAAGCGGGACAGATACGCAGTATTTT
few,-,TRBV9,TRBJ2-3,CASSVGLDTQYF,TGTGCCAGCAGCGTAGGTCTAGATACGCAGTATTTT
-,-,TRBV4-3,TRBJ2-1,CASSQDPADYNEQFF,TGCGCCAGCAGCCAAGATCCCGCAGATTACAATGAGCAGTTCTTC
few,-,TRBV5-1,TRBJ2-3,CASSPGSGSGTDTQYF,TGCGCCAGCAGCCCCGGCAGTGGATCCGGGACAGATACGCAGTATTTT
-,-,TRBV12-3/TRBV12-4,TRBJ1-2,CASSWRGVDGYTF,TGTGCCAGCAGTTGGCGAGGAGTCGATGGCTACACCTTC
many,TRBD1,TRBV5-6,TRBJ2-7,CASSLLGQGAYEQYF,TGTGCCAGCAGCTTGTTGGGACAGGGGGCATACGAGCAGTACTTC
-,TRBD2,TRBV5-1,TRBJ2-1,CASSLYSSGINEQFF,TGCGCCAGCAGCTTGTATTCTAGCGGAATCAATGAGCAGTTCTTC
few,-,TRBV5-1,TRBJ1-1,CASRTAYEAFF,TGCGCCAGCCGGACAGCTTATGAAGCTTTCTTT
-,-,TRBV20-1,TRBJ2-4,CSASASGAKNIQYF,TGCAGTGCTAGTGCTTCGGGGGCCAAAAACATTCAGTACTTC
few,-,TRBV28,TRBJ1-5,CASSLDLRGNQPQHF,TGTGCCAGCAGTTTGGACTTAAGAGGCAATCAGCCCCAGCATTTT
many,TRBD2,TRBV20-1,TRBJ2-7,CSARAPLAGVTYEQYF,TGCAGTGCTAGAGCCCCGCTAGCGGGGGTCACCTACGAGCAGTACTTC
many,-,TRBV7-9,TRBJ1-1,CASSLVAPLAFF,TGTGCCAGCAGCTTAGTGGCACCTCTAGCTTTCTTT
many,-,TRBV7-2,TRBJ2-7,CASSTGHSYEQYF,TGTGCCAGCAGCACGGGACACTCCTACGAGCAGTACTTC
few,-,TRBV7-9,TRBJ1-2,CASSRTVSYGYTF,TGTGCCAGCAGCCGGACAGTGAGCTATGGCTACACCTTC
-,TRBD2,TRBV5-1,TRBJ2-5,CASSLALAGEETQYF,TGCGCCAGCAGCTTGGCCCTAGCGGGGGAGGAGACCCAGTACTTC
many,-,TRBV20-1,TRBJ2-7,CSASVVYEQYF,TGCAGTGCTAGCGTGGTTTACGAGCAGTACTTC
few,-,TRBV7-9,TRBJ2-7,CASSYQGEQYF,TGTGCCAGCAGCTATCAGGGGGAGCAGTACTTC
many,-,TRBV5-1,TRBJ2-7,CASSSGRQLEQYF,TGCGCCAGCAGTTCGGGACGCCAACTGGAGCAGTACTTC
once,-,TRBV6-1,TRBJ1-5,CASREDRTSNQPQHF,TGTGCCAGCAGAGAAGACAGGACAAGCAATCAGCCCCAGCATTTT
many,-,TRBV29-1,TRBJ1-1,CSVDTGGGGNTEAFF,TGCAGCGTTGACACTGGAGGGGGGGGGAACACTGAAGCTTTCTTT